This T cell receptor (beta chain) was found in a study of shared clonotypes between healthy human individuals. Study-level background: Three plates each covered CD4 naive and memory; CD8 naive two, CD8 memory one.

Naive CD8 cells lacked CD45RO, underwent positive selection for CCR7 and left out terminally differentiated effector memory CD45RA+ cells. The CDR3 has 16 amino acids. The germline CDR1 and CDR2 sequences are SGHNT and YENEEA. TCRdb keeps only in-frame clones here, not all; method: immunoSEQ multiplex PCR. The sample lists more than 600,000 clones; just over 90% were seen once. This clone appeared a single time. Relative to the germline gene, one junction end is altered; a read error may explain this. The sequence was collected from a man aged 25 to 45 in good health. The rearrangement uses TRBV11-3 and TRBJ1-1; TRBD1 matches at 9 bases. Specimen: naive CD8+ T cells sorted from blood. In nucleotides, the CDR3 is TGTGCCAGCAGCTTAGGCGGGACAGGGTCGAACGCTGAAGCTTTCTTT. This gives the protein CASSLGGTGSNAEAFF. The variable domain in full, with the rest retrieved from reference TRBV11-3 and TRBJ1-1, is EAGVVQSPRYKIIEKKQPVAFWCNPISGHNTLYWYLQNLGQGPELLIRYENEEAVDDSQLPKDRFSAERLKGVDSTLKIQPAELGDSAVYLCASSLGGTGSNAEAFFGQGTRLTVV.